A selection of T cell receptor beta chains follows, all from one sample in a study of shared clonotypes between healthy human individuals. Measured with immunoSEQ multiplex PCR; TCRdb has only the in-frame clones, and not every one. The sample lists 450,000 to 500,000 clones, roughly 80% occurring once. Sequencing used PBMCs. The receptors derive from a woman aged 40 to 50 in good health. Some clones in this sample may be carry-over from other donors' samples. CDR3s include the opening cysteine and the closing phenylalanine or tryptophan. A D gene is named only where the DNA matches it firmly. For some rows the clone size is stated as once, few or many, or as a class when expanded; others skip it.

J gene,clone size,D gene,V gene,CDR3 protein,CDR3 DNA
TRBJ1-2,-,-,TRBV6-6,CASSPSPNYGYTF,TGTGCTAGCAGCCCTTCTCCCAACTATGGCTACACCTTC
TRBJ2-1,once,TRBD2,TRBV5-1,CASSLGGTSGTEQFF,TGCGCCAGCAGCTTGGGTGGGACTAGCGGGACCGAGCAGTTCTTC
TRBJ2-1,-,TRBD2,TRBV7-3,CASSYIGTSSYNEQFF,TGTGCCAGCAGCTATATCGGGACTAGCTCCTACAATGAGCAGTTCTTC
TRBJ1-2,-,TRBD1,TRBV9,CASSVGDSYGYTF,TGTGCCAGCAGCGTAGGGGACAGTTATGGCTACACCTTC
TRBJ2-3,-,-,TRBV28,CASSFSSTDTQYF,TGTGCCAGCAGTTTCTCGTCTACAGATACGCAGTATTTT
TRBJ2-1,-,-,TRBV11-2,CASSLRGSGLYNEQFF,TGTGCCAGCAGCTTAAGGGGTAGCGGCCTCTACAATGAGCAGTTCTTC
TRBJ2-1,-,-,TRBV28,CASAIASEQFF,TGTGCCAGCGCTATAGCTAGTGAGCAGTTCTTC
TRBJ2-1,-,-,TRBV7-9,CASSSGYGSYNEQFF,TGTGCCAGCAGCTCGGGGTATGGCTCCTACAATGAGCAGTTCTTC
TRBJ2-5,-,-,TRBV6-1,CASTGLETQYF,TGTGCCAGCACGGGCTTAGAGACCCAGTACTTC
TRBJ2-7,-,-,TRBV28,CASVVTGSREQYF,TGTGCGAGTGTGGTTACAGGGTCTCGGGAGCAGTACTTC
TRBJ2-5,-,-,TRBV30,CAWSVGRKQETQYF,TGTGCCTGGAGTGTAGGGCGGAAGCAAGAGACCCAGTACTTC
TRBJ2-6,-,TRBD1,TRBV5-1,CASSSTGAGANVLTF,TGCGCCAGCAGCTCTACAGGGGCTGGGGCCAACGTCCTGACTTTC
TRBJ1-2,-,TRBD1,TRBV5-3,CARSLGGQDDGYTF,TGTGCCAGAAGCTTGGGAGGACAGGATGATGGCTACACCTTC
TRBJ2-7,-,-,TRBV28,CASSFGGGETSYEQYF,TGTGCCAGCAGTTTCGGCGGCGGGGAGACTTCCTACGAGCAGTACTTC
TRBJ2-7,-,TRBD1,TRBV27,CASSSTGTGGNGEQYF,TGTGCCAGCAGTTCCACCGGGACAGGGGGGAACGGCGAGCAGTACTTC
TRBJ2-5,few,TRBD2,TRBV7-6,CASSILLAGPQETQYF,TGTGCCAGCAGCATCTTACTAGCGGGCCCCCAAGAGACCCAGTACTTC
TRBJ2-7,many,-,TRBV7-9,CASSLGRSSYEQYF,TGTGCCAGCAGCTTGGGACGGAGCTCCTACGAGCAGTACTTC
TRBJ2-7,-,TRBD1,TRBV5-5,CASSKGQGYEGYEQYF,TGTGCCAGCAGCAAGGGACAGGGGTACGAAGGATACGAGCAGTACTTC
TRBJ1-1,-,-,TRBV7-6,CASSLDGTEAFF,TGTGCCAGCAGCTTAGATGGCACTGAAGCTTTCTTT
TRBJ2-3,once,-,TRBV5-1,CASSLGNGMGTDTQYF,TGCGCCAGCAGCTTGGGTAACGGGATGGGCACAGATACGCAGTATTTT
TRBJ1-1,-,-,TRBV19,CASIGSAGNTEAFF,TGTGCCAGTATAGGGTCGGCGGGGAACACTGAAGCTTTCTTT
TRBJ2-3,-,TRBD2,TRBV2,CASILSGEGADTQYF,TGTGCCAGCATCCTTAGCGGGGAGGGGGCAGATACGCAGTATTTT
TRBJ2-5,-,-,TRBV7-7,CASSPDRTETQYF,TGTGCTAGCAGCCCCGACAGGACAGAGACCCAGTACTTC
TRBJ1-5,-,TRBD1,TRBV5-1,CASSPGQGDQPQHF,TGCGCCAGCAGCCCAGGACAGGGGGATCAGCCCCAGCATTTT
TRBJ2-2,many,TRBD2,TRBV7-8,CASSFAGDTGELFF,TGTGCCAGCAGCTTCGCGGGGGACACCGGGGAGCTGTTTTTT
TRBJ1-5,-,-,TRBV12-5,CAGDWRRSNQPQHF,TGTGCTGGGGACTGGCGGCGAAGCAATCAGCCCCAGCATTTT
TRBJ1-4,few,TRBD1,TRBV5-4,CASYHSDRGGDEKLFF,TGTGCCAGCTATCACAGCGACAGGGGCGGGGATGAAAAACTGTTTTTT
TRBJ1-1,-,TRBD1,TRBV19,CASSPGQGVMNTEAFF,TGTGCCAGTAGCCCGGGACAGGGAGTCATGAACACTGAAGCTTTCTTT
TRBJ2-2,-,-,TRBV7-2,CASSLGQTQELFF,TGTGCCAGCAGCTTAGGGCAGACCCAGGAGCTGTTTTTT
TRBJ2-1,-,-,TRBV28,CASSLPSNRVGEQFF,TGTGCCAGCAGCCTTCCCTCAAACAGGGTCGGTGAGCAGTTCTTC
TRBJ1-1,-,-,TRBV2,CASTPERVRGAFF,TGTGCCAGCACCCCTGAGAGGGTACGGGGAGCTTTCTTT
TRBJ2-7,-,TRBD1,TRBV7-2,CASSVQGTSAQYF,TGTGCCAGCAGCGTACAGGGGACCTCAGCTCAGTACTTC
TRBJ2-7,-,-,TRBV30,CAWGGTSYEQYF,TGTGCCTGGGGCGGAACCAGCTACGAGCAGTACTTC
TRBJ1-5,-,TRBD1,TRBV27,CASSLWQGAGSNQPQHF,TGTGCCAGCAGTTTATGGCAGGGGGCAGGAAGCAATCAGCCCCAGCATTTT
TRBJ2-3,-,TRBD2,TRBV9,CASSVMGLAGFTDTQYF,TGTGCCAGCAGCGTAATGGGGCTAGCGGGGTTCACAGATACGCAGTATTTT
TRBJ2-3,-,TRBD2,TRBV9,CASSFSGSATDTQYF,TGTGCCAGCAGCTTCAGCGGGAGTGCGACAGATACGCAGTATTTT
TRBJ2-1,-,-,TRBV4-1,CASSQPSREQFF,TGCGCCAGCAGCCAACCCTCACGGGAGCAGTTCTTC
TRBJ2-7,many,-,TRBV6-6,CASSYTYEQYF,TGTGCCAGCAGTTATACCTACGAGCAGTACTTC
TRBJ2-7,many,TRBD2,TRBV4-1,CASSHQGLAVSYEQYF,TGCGCCAGCAGCCACCAAGGTCTAGCGGTATCTTACGAGCAGTACTTC
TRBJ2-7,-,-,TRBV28,CASSSSEYEQYF,TGTGCCAGCAGTTCTTCAGAGTACGAGCAGTACTTC
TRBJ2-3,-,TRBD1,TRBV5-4,CASSLGTGGIFTDTQYF,TGTGCCAGCAGCTTAGGAACAGGGGGCATTTTCACAGATACGCAGTATTTT
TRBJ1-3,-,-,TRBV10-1,CASSAGDSGNTIYF,TGCGCCAGCAGTGCCGGAGACTCTGGAAACACCATATATTTT
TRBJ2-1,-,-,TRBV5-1,CASSPAARGDEQFF,TGCGCCAGCAGCCCCGCGGCGAGGGGGGATGAGCAGTTCTTC
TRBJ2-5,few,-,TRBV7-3,CASSLGTPPTEQYF,TGTGCCAGCAGCTTAGGGACACCACCTACGGAGCAGTACTTC
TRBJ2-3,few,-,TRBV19,CASSMGGHQNTDTQYF,TGTGCCAGTAGTATGGGGGGACACCAGAACACAGATACGCAGTATTTT
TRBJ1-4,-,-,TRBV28,CASSTREKGLFF,TGTGCCAGCAGTACGCGGGAGAAGGGACTGTTTTTT
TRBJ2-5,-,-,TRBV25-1,CASSEWEGRTQGETQYF,TGTGCCAGCAGTGAATGGGAGGGCAGGACCCAGGGGGAGACCCAGTACTTC
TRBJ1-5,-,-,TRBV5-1,CASSLTVGEPQHF,TGCGCCAGCAGCTTAACGGTTGGGGAGCCCCAGCATTTT
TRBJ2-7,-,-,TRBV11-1,CASSLYSGTPYEQYF,TGTGCCAGCAGCTTATATAGCGGTACGCCCTACGAGCAGTACTTC
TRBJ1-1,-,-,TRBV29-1,CSVEDPWARNTEAFF,TGCAGCGTTGAAGATCCCTGGGCGCGGAACACTGAAGCTTTCTTT
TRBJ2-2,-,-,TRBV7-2,CASSFNRGTGELFF,TGTGCCAGCAGCTTTAATCGGGGAACCGGGGAGCTGTTTTTT
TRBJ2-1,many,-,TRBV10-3,CAISASEEQFF,TGTGCCATCAGTGCCTCGGAAGAGCAGTTCTTC
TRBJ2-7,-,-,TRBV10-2,CASSHGRRGLEQYF,TGCGCCAGCAGCCACGGGAGAAGGGGGCTCGAGCAGTACTTC
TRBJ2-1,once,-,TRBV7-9,CASSPYNEQFF,TGTGCCAGCAGTCCTTACAATGAGCAGTTCTTC
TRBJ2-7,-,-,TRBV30,CAWSVAFRGGEQYF,TGTGCCTGGAGTGTCGCGTTCCGGGGTGGCGAGCAGTACTTC
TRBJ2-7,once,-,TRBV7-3,CASSLMGSSYEQYF,TGTGCCAGCAGCTTAATGGGTAGCTCCTACGAGCAGTACTTC
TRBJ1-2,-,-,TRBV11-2,CASSFRNYGYTF,TGTGCCAGCAGCTTCAGGAACTATGGCTACACCTTC
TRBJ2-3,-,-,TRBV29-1,CSVSGDTDTQYF,TGCAGCGTTTCGGGGGATACAGATACGCAGTATTTT